This T cell receptor (beta chain) stems from a study of T cells in Graves' hyperthyroidism and ophthalmopathy. Amplification of TCR beta CDR3 regions was performed using RNA transcripts as template. The HTBI set primed first-round TCR CDR3 RT-PCR. TCRdb re-called the multiplex PCR reads with MiXCR, one entry per CDR3 protein. This sample has 650,000 to 800,000 distinct CDR3 sequences, with 45% found just once. The CDR3 runs to 13 residues. CDR1 is SQVTM, CDR2 ANQGSEA, per germline. The V gene lost 5 bases and the J gene lost 1 base, with 8 bases spanning the gap. Exclusion of a patient resulted from uncontrolled infection, other autoimmune disease, pregnancy or lactation. Thyroid ultrasound, orbital computed tomography, clinical symptoms, and serum thyroxine and TRAb underpinned diagnoses.

This chain links TRBV29-1 with TRBJ1-4, with D possibly being TRBD1 (6 bases). Material for sequencing was peripheral blood or thyroid tissue (not recorded which). The receptor was derived from an adult man with Graves' disease, either hyperthyroidism or ophthalmopathy (not recorded which). CDR3 coding DNA: TGCAGCGTTAAGGGACAAACTAATGAAAAACTGTTTTTT. It specifies CSVKGQTNEKLFF. Together with reference TRBV29-1 and TRBJ1-4, the CDR3 gives the full variable domain: SAVISQKPSRDICQRGTSLTIQCQVDSQVTMMFWYRQQPGQSLTLIATANQGSEATYESGFVIDKFPISRPNLTFSTLTVSNMSPEDSSIYLCSVKGQTNEKLFFGSGTQLSVL.